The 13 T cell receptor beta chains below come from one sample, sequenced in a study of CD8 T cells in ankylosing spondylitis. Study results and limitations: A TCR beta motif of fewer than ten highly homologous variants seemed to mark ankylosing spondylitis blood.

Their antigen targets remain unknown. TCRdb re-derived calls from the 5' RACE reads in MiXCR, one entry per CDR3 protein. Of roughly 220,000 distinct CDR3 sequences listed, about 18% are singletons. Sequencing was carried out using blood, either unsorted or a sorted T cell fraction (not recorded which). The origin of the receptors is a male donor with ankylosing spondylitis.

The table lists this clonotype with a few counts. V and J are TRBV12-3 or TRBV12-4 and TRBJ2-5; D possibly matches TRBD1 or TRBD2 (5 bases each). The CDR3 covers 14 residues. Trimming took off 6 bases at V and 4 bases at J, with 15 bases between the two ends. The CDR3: CASSPGTDGETQYF. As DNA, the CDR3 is TGTGCCAGCAGCCCCGGGACGGATGGAGAGACCCAGTACTTC.

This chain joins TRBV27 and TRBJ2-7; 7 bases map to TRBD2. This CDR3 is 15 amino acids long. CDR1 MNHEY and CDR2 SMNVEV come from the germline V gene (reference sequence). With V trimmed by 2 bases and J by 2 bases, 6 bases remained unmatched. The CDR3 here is CASSLGSSGPYEQYF. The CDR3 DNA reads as TGTGCCAGCAGTTTAGGTTCTAGCGGCCCCTACGAGCAGTACTTC.

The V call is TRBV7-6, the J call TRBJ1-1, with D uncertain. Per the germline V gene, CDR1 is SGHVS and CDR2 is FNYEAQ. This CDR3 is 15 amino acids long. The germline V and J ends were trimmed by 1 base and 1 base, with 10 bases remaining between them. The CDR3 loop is CASSLEEGANTEAFF. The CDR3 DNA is TGTGCCAGCAGCTTAGAAGAGGGTGCGAACACTGAAGCTTTCTTT.

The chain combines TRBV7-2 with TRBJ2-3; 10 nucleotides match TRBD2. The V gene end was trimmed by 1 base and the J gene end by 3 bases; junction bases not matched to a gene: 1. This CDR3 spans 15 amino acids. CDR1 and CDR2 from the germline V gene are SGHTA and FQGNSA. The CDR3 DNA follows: TGTGCCAGCAGCTTAGAACTAGCGGGGACAGATACGCAGTATTTT. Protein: CASSLELAGTDTQYF.

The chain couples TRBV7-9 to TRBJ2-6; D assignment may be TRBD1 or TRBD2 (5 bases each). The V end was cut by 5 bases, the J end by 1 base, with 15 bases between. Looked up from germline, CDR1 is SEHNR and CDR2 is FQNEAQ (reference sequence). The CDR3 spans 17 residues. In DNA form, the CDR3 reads TGTGCCAGCAGCCCTGCCCCGGGGCGGTCTGGGGCCAACGTCCTGACTTTC. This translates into CASSPAPGRSGANVLTF.

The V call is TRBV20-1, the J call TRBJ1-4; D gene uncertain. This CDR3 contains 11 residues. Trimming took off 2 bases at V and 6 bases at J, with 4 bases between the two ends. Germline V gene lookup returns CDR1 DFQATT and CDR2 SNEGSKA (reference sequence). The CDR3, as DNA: TGCAGTGCTAGATCAGATGAAAAACTGTTTTTT. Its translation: CSARSDEKLFF.

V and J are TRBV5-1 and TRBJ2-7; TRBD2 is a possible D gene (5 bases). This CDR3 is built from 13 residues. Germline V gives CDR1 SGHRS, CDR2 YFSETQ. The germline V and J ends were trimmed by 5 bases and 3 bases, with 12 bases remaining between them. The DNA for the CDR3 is TGCGCCAGCAGTTCCGCACGGGACTACGAGCAGTACTTC. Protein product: CASSSARDYEQYF.

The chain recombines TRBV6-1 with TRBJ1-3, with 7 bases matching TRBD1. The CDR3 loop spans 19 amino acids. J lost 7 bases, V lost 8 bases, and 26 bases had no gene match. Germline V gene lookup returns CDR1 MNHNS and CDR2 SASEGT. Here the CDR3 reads CASLGGQGVQKGWVNTIYF. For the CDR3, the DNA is TGTGCCAGCCTCGGAGGGCAGGGGGTCCAAAAGGGTTGGGTTAACACCATATATTTT.

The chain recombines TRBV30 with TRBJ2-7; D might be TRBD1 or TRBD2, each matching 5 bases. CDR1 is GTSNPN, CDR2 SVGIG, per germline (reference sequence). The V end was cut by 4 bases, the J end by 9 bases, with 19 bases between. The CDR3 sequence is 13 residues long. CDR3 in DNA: TGTGCCTGGATGCCGGGACCCCAAGGGAGGCAGTACTTC. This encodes CAWMPGPQGRQYF.

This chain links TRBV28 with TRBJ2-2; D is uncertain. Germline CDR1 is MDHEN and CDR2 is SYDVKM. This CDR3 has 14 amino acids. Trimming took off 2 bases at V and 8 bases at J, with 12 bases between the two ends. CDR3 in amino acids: CASSLRQMGGELFF. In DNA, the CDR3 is TGTGCCAGCAGTTTACGCCAAATGGGAGGGGAGCTGTTTTTT.

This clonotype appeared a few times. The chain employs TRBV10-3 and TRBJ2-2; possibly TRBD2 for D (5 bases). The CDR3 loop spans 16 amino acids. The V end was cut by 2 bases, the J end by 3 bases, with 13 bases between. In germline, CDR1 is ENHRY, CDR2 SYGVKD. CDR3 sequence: CAISETSGSYTGELFF. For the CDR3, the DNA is TGTGCCATCAGTGAGACCAGCGGATCCTACACCGGGGAGCTGTTTTTT.

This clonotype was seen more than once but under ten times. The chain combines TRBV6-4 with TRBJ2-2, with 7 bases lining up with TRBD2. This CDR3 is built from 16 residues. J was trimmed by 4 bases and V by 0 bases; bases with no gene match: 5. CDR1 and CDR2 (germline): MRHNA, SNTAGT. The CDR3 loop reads CASSDSGRGGTGELFF. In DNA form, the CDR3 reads TGTGCCAGCAGTGACTCAGGGCGCGGGGGCACCGGGGAGCTGTTTTTT.

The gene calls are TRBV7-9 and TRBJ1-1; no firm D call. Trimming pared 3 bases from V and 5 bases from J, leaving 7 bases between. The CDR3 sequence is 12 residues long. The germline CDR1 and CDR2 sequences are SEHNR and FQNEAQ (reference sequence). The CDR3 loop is CASSFGPTEAFF. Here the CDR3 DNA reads TGTGCCAGCAGCTTTGGTCCGACTGAAGCTTTCTTT.